This T cell receptor (beta chain) is drawn from a study of OX40 agonist ivuxolimab in advanced cancers. Study-level results: CD4+ and CD8+ T cells in blood underwent clonal expansion by week 6 at 0.1 to 3.0 mg/kg.

Clones were sequenced by immunoSEQ multiplex PCR, and TCRdb holds only the in-frame ones, with some missing. The profile shows about 55,000 clones, more than 70% of them singletons. With respect to this clone: Its antigen is unidentified.

The timepoints at which blood was sampled were baseline, cycle 4 day 1, and cycle 7 day 1. This specimen was CD4+ or CD8+ T cells sorted from blood, taken in a trial of the OX40 agonist ivuxolimab. This receptor was identified in an adult with an advanced solid tumor such as melanoma, head and neck, liver or kidney cancer.

The CDR3 nucleotides are TGTGCCAGCTGCCTAAGCGGGAGACTAACAGATACGCAGTATTTT. Its protein product is CASCLSGRLTDTQYF. The chain joins TRBV27 to TRBJ2-3; 8 bases align to TRBD2. The CDR3 loop spans 15 amino acids. CDR1 is MNHEY and CDR2 is SMNVEV in the germline V gene (reference sequence). V shed 8 bases and J 3 bases; nucleotides not matched to a gene: 10.